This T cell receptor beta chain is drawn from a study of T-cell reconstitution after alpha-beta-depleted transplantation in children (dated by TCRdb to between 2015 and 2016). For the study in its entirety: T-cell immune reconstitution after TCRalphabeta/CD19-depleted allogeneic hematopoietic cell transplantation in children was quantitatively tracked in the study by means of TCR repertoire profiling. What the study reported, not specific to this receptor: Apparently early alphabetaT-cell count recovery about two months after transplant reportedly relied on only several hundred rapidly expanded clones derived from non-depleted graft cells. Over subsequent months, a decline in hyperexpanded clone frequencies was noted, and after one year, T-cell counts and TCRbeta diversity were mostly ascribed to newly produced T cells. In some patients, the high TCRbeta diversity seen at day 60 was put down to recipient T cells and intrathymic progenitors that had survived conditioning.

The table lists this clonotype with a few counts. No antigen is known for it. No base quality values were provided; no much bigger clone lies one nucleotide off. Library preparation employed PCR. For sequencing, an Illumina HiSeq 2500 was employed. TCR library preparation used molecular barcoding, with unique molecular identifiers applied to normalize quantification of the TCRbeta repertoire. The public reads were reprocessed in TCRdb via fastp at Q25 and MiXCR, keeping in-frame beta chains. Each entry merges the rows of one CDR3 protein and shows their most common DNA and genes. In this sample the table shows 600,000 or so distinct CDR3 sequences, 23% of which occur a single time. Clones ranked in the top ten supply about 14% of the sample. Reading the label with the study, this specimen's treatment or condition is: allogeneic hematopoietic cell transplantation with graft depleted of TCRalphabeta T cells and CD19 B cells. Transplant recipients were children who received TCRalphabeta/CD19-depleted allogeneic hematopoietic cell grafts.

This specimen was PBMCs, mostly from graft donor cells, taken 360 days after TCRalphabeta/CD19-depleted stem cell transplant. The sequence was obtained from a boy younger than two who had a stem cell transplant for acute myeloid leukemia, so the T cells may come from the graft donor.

The DNA sequence is given as TGCAGCGTTGAAGATGAAGGTCTTGGGGAACTGTTTTTT. Its translation is CSVEDEGLGELFF. Recombination joined TRBV29-1 with TRBJ1-4; no D gene is confidently identified. Deletion took 0 bases off V and 12 bases off J, with a span of 14 bases between the germline ends. Its CDR3 holds 13 amino acids, cysteine through phenylalanine. The only DNA kept is the CDR3, 39 bases in frame from the first base. The germline V gene gives CDR1 as SQVTM and CDR2 as ANQGSEA.